The entry below describes one T cell receptor (beta chain). The antigen is undetermined. This sample was taken from a study of post-analysis software for immune sequencing data. Looking at the study overall: Multiple sclerosis in the patients followed relapsing-remitting, secondary progressive and progressive-relapsing courses. Points from the study as a whole: Controls showed lower frequencies than patients for roughly 5 TRBV segments, and TRBV5-6, TRBV5-1 and TRBV20-1 were among these. F measure showed strong co-clustering of same-batch samples.

Every TCR beta cDNA library bore unique molecular identifiers. TCRdb analysed the PCR reads with MiXCR anew, one entry per CDR3 protein. The repertoire holds 500,000 to 600,000 distinct CDR3 sequences, with 44% as singletons. V shed 2 bases, J shed 4 bases, and the junction held 10 bases outside the gene matches. Per germline, CDR1 DFQATT and CDR2 SNEGSKA (reference sequence). The CDR3 loop spans 16 amino acids. Sequenced material: blood. The V call is TRBV20-1, the J call TRBJ2-3; 9 bases align to TRBD2. This clonotype originated in a girl aged 10-17 years with multiple sclerosis. This CDR3 reads CSARTISSGESDTQYF. The CDR3, as DNA: TGCAGTGCTAGAACAATCTCTAGCGGGGAGTCAGATACGCAGTATTTT.